This T cell receptor beta chain derives from a study of early T cells in non-severe SARS-CoV-2 infection (dated by TCRdb to 2020 to 2022). With respect to the entire study: TCR sequencing used bulk RNA from unsorted whole blood, so alpha and beta chains could not be paired.

Broad study findings and their caveats: Matching against VDJdb was skewed toward anti-spike CD8 responses, likely underestimated virus-specific expansions, and missed private and CD4 specificities.

Libraries were constructed by 5' RACE. For sequencing, a NextSeq 500 was employed. In the TCR library protocol, unique molecular identifiers were attached to individual cDNA molecules to correct for PCR bias and sequencing error. Sequencing covered both TCR alpha and beta chains, and within each sample the abundances of alpha and beta sequences were tightly co-correlated. The published analysis was carried out like this. V gene, J gene and CDR3 annotation of TCR sequences was performed with Decombinator V4. TCRs were defined as expanded if a significant change between any two time points was detected under a Poisson model with p below 0.0001. Abundances of TCRs were expressed as counts per million after normalisation to the total number of TCRs sequenced in each sample. VDJdb, accessed 1 November 2021, was searched for CMV, EBV and SARS-CoV-2 annotated TCRs, excluding TCRs annotated for multiple antigens. Clones were called with MiXCR by TCRdb after fastp trimmed the public reads at Q25, and only in-frame beta chains were retained. Rows with a matching CDR3 protein are joined into one entry that keeps the most common DNA and genes. The V and J calls follow TCRdb's processing rather than the paper's. Recorded for this sample are 70,000 or so distinct CDR3 sequences; about 12% of them occurred a single time. Roughly 1.3% of the sample comes from the top ten.

This was a case-control study nested in a cohort of healthcare workers in London, UK, who had nasopharyngeal swab PCR tests and blood samples taken every week. Healthcare workers were recruited between 23 and 31 March 2020, during the week of the UK lockdown, and were followed weekly for up to about 15 weeks. This clonotype was observed at least ten times. Its antigen remains undetermined. No per-base quality is available; no much larger clone lies one base away. This receptor was taken from an adult who was a healthcare worker with PCR-confirmed SARS-CoV-2 infection or an uninfected control (not recorded which). Sequencing was done on a sample of whole blood.

The nucleotides read TGTGCCAGCTCACCTCTCCCGGACGGAAGCTACGAGCAGTACTTC. Its translation is CASSPLPDGSYEQYF. The V and J genes are TRBV18 and TRBJ2-7; no confident D gene assignment can be made. CDR1 and CDR2, looked up from the germline V gene, are KGHSH and LQKENI. V and J are truncated by 3 bases and 3 bases respectively, leaving an intervening sequence of 15 bases. Spanning cysteine to phenylalanine, the CDR3 consists of 15 amino acids. Of all the DNA, just the CDR3 is kept, 45 bases in frame from base 1.